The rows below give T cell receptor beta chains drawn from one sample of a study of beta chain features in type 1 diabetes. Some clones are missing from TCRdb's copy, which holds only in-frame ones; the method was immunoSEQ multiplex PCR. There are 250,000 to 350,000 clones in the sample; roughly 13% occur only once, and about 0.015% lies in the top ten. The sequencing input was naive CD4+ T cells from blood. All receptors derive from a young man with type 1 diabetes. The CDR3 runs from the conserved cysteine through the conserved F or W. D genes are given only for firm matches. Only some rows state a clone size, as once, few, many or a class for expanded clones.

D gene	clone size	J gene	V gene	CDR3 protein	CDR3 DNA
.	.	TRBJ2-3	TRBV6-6	CASSYLAGPYTQYF	TGTGCCAGCAGTTACTTGGCAGGGCCTTATACGCAGTATTTT
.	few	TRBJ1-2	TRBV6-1	CASRAQGGYTF	TGTGCCAGCAGGGCCCAGGGCGGCTACACCTTC
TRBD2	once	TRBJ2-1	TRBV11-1	CASSFGWSSGRNEQFF	TGTGCCAGCAGCTTCGGGTGGAGTAGCGGGAGAAATGAGCAGTTCTTC
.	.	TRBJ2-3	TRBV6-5	CASSYSARRTDTQYF	TGTGCCAGCAGTTACTCAGCGCGACGCACAGATACGCAGTATTTT
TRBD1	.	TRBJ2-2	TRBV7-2	CASSPQGAGGELFF	TGTGCCAGCAGCCCGCAGGGGGCCGGCGGGGAGCTGTTTTTT
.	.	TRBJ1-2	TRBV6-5	CASSQTVPRGYTF	TGTGCCAGCAGCCAGACGGTCCCTAGGGGCTACACCTTC
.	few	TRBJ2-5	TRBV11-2	CASSPHPAQYF	TGTGCCAGCAGCCCACACCCTGCCCAGTACTTC
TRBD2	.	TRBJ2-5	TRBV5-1	CASSFGSAGYGETQYF	TGCGCCAGCAGCTTTGGGTCAGCGGGATATGGCGAGACCCAGTACTTC
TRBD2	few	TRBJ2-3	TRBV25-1	CASSQTSRSDTQYF	TGTGCCAGCAGTCAGACTAGCCGGTCAGATACGCAGTATTTT
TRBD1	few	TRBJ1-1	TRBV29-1	CSVGTGREAFF	TGCAGCGTTGGGACAGGCCGTGAAGCTTTCTTT
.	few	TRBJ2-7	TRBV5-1	CASSLDPSSLEQYF	TGCGCCAGCAGCTTGGATCCTAGCTCTTTGGAGCAGTACTTC
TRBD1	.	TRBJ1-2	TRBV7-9	CASSPLGTGTYPNYGYTF	TGTGCCAGCAGCCCGTTGGGGACAGGGACCTATCCTAACTATGGCTACACCTTC
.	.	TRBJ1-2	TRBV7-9	CASSLDAGDYGYTF	TGTGCCAGCAGCTTAGACGCTGGAGACTATGGCTACACCTTC
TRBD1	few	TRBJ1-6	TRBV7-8	CASSLEPDRGRSPLHF	TGTGCCAGCAGCTTAGAGCCCGACAGGGGAAGATCACCCCTCCACTTT
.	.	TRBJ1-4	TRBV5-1	CASSVKRGDNEKLFF	TGCGCCAGCAGCGTTAAGCGGGGTGATAATGAAAAACTGTTTTTT
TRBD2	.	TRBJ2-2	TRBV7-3	CASSRLAGETGELFF	TGTGCCAGCAGCCGACTAGCGGGGGAAACCGGGGAGCTGTTTTTT
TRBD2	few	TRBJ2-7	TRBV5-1	CASSLGGTSLYEQYF	TGCGCCAGCAGCTTGGGTGGGACTAGTCTCTACGAGCAGTACTTC
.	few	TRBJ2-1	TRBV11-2	CASSLGLTNEQFF	TGTGCCAGCAGCCTCGGACTAACCAATGAGCAGTTCTTC
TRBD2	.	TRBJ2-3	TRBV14	CASSQLAGNTDTQYF	TGTGCCAGCAGCCAACTAGCGGGGAACACAGATACGCAGTATTTT
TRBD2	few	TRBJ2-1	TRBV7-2	CASSLASGRSEQFF	TGTGCCAGCAGCTTAGCTAGCGGGAGGAGTGAGCAGTTCTTC
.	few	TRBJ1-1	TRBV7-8	CASSLPTRNTEAFF	TGTGCCAGCAGCCTACCGACAAGGAACACTGAAGCTTTCTTT
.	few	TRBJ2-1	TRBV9	CASSARGQGVYNEQFF	TGTGCCAGCAGCGCCCGGGGGCAGGGGGTCTACAATGAGCAGTTCTTC
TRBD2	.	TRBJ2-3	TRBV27	CASSATSGSGADTQYF	TGTGCCAGCAGTGCTACTAGCGGGAGTGGGGCAGATACGCAGTATTTT
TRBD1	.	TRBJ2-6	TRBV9	CASSVKGTGGTGANVLTF	TGTGCCAGCAGCGTAAAAGGGACAGGGGGTACTGGGGCCAACGTCCTGACTTTC
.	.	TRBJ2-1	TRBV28	CASSLGGIKNEQFF	TGTGCCAGCAGTTTGGGCGGGATTAAAAATGAGCAGTTCTTC
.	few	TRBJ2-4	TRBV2	CASTFQPGDIQYF	TGTGCCAGCACCTTTCAACCCGGGGACATTCAGTACTTC
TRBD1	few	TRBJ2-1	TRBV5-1	CASSPGTGSSYNEQFF	TGCGCCAGCAGCCCCGGGACAGGGAGCTCCTACAATGAGCAGTTCTTC
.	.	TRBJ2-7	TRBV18	CASSKREDYEQYF	TGTGCCAGCTCAAAGAGGGAGGACTACGAGCAGTACTTC
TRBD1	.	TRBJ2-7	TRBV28	CASCTSGTGRLHQYF	TGTGCCAGCTGCACCTCCGGGACAGGGAGATTGCATCAGTACTTC